What follows describes a single TCR beta chain. Its antigen is as yet unknown. This CDR3 is 14 amino acids long. V was clipped by 2 bases and J by 4 bases; unmatched bases: 4. The data originate from a study of T-cell reconstitution after alpha-beta-depleted transplantation in children. Unique molecular identifiers were built into the TCRbeta library. TCRdb re-called the PCR reads through MiXCR, storing one row per CDR3 protein. The sample shows some 87,000 distinct CDR3 sequences, around 15% of them seen only once. Study-level findings and limits: Elevated TCRbeta diversity at day 60 was traced, in some patients, to surviving recipient T cells and thymic progenitors. One year after transplant, T-cell counts and diversity came mostly from newly produced T cells. About two months after transplant, alpha-beta T cells reportedly came from several hundred expanded graft clones.

The V gene is TRBV12-3 or TRBV12-4, the J gene TRBJ2-5; 7 bases align to TRBD2. The sequence was obtained from a male patient between 2 and 15 years old who had a stem cell transplant for acute lymphoblastic leukemia, so the T cells may come from the graft donor. Material: PBMCs, mostly from graft donor cells, obtained 180 days after TCRalphabeta/CD19-depleted stem cell transplant. The CDR3 nucleotides read TGTGCCAGCAGTTTAACTGGCGGGGGAGAGACCCAGTACTTC. Translation: CASSLTGGGETQYF.